Below, 20 T cell receptor beta chains from the same sample are listed, as sequenced in a study of human T cells and chemical hapten exposure. TCRdb reprocessed the RACE reads via MiXCR and lists one record per CDR3 protein. This table holds under 100,000 distinct CDR3 sequences, over 9.5% found once. Time point reported: patch test 2, 6 weeks after DPC sensitization. Stated treatment: therapeutic diphenylcyclopropenone sensitization with weekly scalp DPC. The sample in question was whole blood, obtained in connection with sensitization to the hapten diphenylcyclopropenone (DPC). Receptor source: a woman aged 50 to 65 with alopecia areata. Some clones in this sample may be carry-over from other donors' samples.

This sequence joins TRBV18 and TRBJ2-2; 14 bases agree with TRBD2. The CDR3 length is 19 residues. V dropped 2 bases and J dropped 4; count of bases not matched to a gene: 9. Per the germline V gene, CDR1 is KGHSH and CDR2 is LQKENI. The CDR3 spells CASSPEPGLAGAGTGELFF. The CDR3 nucleotides are TGTGCCAGCTCACCAGAACCGGGACTAGCGGGAGCGGGCACCGGGGAGCTGTTTTTT.

This clonotype was observed a few times. The V and J genes are TRBV29-1 and TRBJ2-6, with a weak D call TRBD1 (7 bases). There are 16 residues in the CDR3. V was shortened by 8 bases and J by 1 base, with 18 bases between the two germline ends. Germline values: CDR1 SQVTM, CDR2 ANQGSEA. CDR3 residues: CSIGGTASSGANVLTF. CDR3 sequence (DNA): TGCAGCATCGGCGGGACAGCATCATCTGGGGCCAACGTCCTGACTTTC.

V is TRBV6-2 or TRBV6-3 and J is TRBJ1-2, with D hard to call. The CDR3 contains 12 residues. Germline-derived CDR1 and CDR2 are MNHEY and SVGEGT. V was shortened by 4 bases and J by 2 bases, with 5 bases between the two germline ends. The CDR3 loop is CASSWGNYGYTF. The CDR3 bases are TGTGCCAGCAGTTGGGGAAACTATGGCTACACCTTC.

The chain combines TRBV7-9 with TRBJ2-3; weak D call: TRBD2 (5 bases). This CDR3 comprises 14 residues. V lost 6 bases and J 1 base, leaving 11 bases between the germline ends. CDR1 is SEHNR, CDR2 FQNEAQ, per germline (reference sequence). CDR3 sequence (DNA): TGTGCCAGCAGGGCGAGGGTTCGCACAGATACGCAGTATTTT. It yields the protein CASRARVRTDTQYF.

This clonotype appeared a few times. The gene calls are TRBV7-6 and TRBJ1-3, with 9 nucleotides matching TRBD1. CDR1 is SGHVS and CDR2 is FNYEAQ in the germline V gene. The CDR3 runs to 16 residues. Losses at the gene ends were 2 bases for V and 6 bases for J; bases not matched to a gene: 8. CDR3 sequence reads: CASSLTDGQGPNTIYF. The CDR3 DNA reads TGTGCCAGCAGCTTAACCGACGGACAGGGGCCAAACACCATATATTTT.

This sequence joins TRBV7-9 and TRBJ2-1, with 7 bases lining up with TRBD2. The CDR3 consists of 15 residues. Per germline, CDR1 SEHNR and CDR2 FQNEAQ (reference sequence). V was clipped by 7 bases and J by 0 bases; unmatched bases: 6. The CDR3 DNA sequence: TGTGCCAGCATTCCTAGCGGCAGCTCCTACAATGAGCAGTTCTTC. It specifies CASIPSGSSYNEQFF.

The chain combines TRBV20-1 with TRBJ1-1; possibly TRBD1 for D (5 bases). CDR1 and CDR2 (germline): DFQATT, SNEGSKA (reference sequence). Deletions cut 1 base from V and 2 bases from J, with 8 bases between. The CDR3 contains 13 residues. CDR3 protein: CSARAGTNTEAFF. The CDR3 DNA reads as TGCAGTGCTAGAGCCGGGACCAACACTGAAGCTTTCTTT.

This clonotype occurred many times. The chain recombines TRBV7-2 with TRBJ2-2; D may be TRBD2 (5 bases). The CDR3 runs to 15 residues. With 5 bases removed from V and 9 bases from J, the gap between germline ends came to 19 bases. Per the germline V gene, CDR1 is SGHTA and CDR2 is FQGNSA. CDR3 protein: CASSRNPGSAWELFF. The CDR3 nucleotides read TGTGCCAGCAGCCGAAATCCGGGGTCGGCCTGGGAGCTGTTTTTT.

The chain recombines TRBV11-2 with TRBJ2-3, with TRBD1 matching over 9 bases. This CDR3 has 14 residues. V gave up 7 bases and J gave up 0 bases; unmatched junction bases: 2. CDR1 is SGHAT and CDR2 is FQNNGV in the germline V gene. CDR3 in DNA: TGTGCCAGCAAACAGGGGGCCAGCACAGATACGCAGTATTTT. Translating it yields CASKQGASTDTQYF. The full variable domain, completed using reference TRBV11-2 and TRBJ2-3, is EAGVAQSPRYKIIEKRQSVAFWCNPISGHATLYWYQQILGQGPKLLIQFQNNGVVDDSQLPKDRFSAERLKGVDSTLKIQPAKLEDSAVYLCASKQGASTDTQYFGPGTRLTVL.

This clonotype was seen a handful of times. The CDR3 loop is CASSEFARDEQFF. The CDR3 DNA sequence: TGCGCCAGCAGTGAGTTCGCCCGGGATGAGCAGTTCTTC. This chain uses TRBV10-2 with TRBJ2-1; D ambiguous. The V end was cut by 1 base, the J end by 8 bases, with 9 bases between. Germline CDR1 WSHSY, CDR2 SAAADI. The CDR3 runs to 13 residues.

This clonotype was seen at least ten times. The chain uses TRBV5-5 and TRBJ1-1; 8 positions match TRBD1. J gave up 2 bases and V 4 bases, and 4 bases lay outside the gene matches. This CDR3 is 14 amino acids long. Germline CDR1 SGHKS, CDR2 YYEKEE (reference sequence). The CDR3 nucleotides are TGTGCCAGCAGCATACAGGGGGGCAACACTGAAGCTTTCTTT. Translating it yields CASSIQGGNTEAFF.

The chain carries TRBV6-5 and TRBJ1-1, with 9 bases lining up with TRBD1. CDR1 is MNHEY, CDR2 SVGAGI, per germline. The CDR3 sequence is 15 residues long. The V and J ends lost 4 bases and 0 bases, in that order; junction bases with no gene match: 3. The CDR3 protein is CASSSWTGVNTEAFF. The CDR3 DNA reads as TGTGCCAGCAGTTCCTGGACAGGGGTGAACACTGAAGCTTTCTTT.

This clonotype has a count of ten or more. V is TRBV14 and J is TRBJ2-5; D is unresolved. CDR3 length: 13 residues. The V end lost 1 base, the J end lost 5 bases, and 8 bases lay between the germline ends. Germline assignment: CDR1 SGHDN and CDR2 FVKESK. As DNA, the CDR3 is TGTGCCAGCAGCCAAGGGCAGGTCGAGACCCAGTACTTC. It yields the protein CASSQGQVETQYF.

V gene TRBV19 combines with J gene TRBJ2-4; a weak D match, TRBD2 (6 bases). V dropped 1 base and J dropped 14 bases, with 18 bases sitting between them. The length of the CDR3 is 14 residues. CDR1 is LNHDA and CDR2 is SQIVND in the germline V gene (reference sequence). CDR3 amino acids: CASSIAGELSPKYF. The DNA of the CDR3 is TGTGCCAGTAGTATAGCGGGAGAGCTCTCCCCCAAGTACTTC.

This clonotype was seen ten or more times. V and J are TRBV30 and TRBJ2-7, with 13 bases fitting TRBD2. The CDR3 loop spans 17 amino acids. After removal of 2 bases from V and 7 bases from J, the junction contained 14 bases not matched to a gene. Germline V gene lookup returns CDR1 GTSNPN and CDR2 SVGIG (reference sequence). The CDR3 bases are TGTGCCTGGAGTAGGGTCGGAGGACTAGCGGGAGTAGGTGAGCAGTACTTC. Its protein is CAWSRVGGLAGVGEQYF.

This clonotype occurred many times. The chain couples TRBV6-1 to TRBJ2-7; possible D gene TRBD2, 5 bases. V dropped 6 bases and J dropped 6 bases, with 12 bases sitting between them. The length of the CDR3 is 12 residues. Germline CDR1 reads MNHNS; CDR2 reads SASEGT. CDR3 nucleotides: TGTGCCAGCAGGGGTGCTAGCCGCGAGCAGTACTTC. Translated: CASRGASREQYF.

This clonotype was counted a few times. In nucleotides, the CDR3 is TGCGCCAGCAGCGCTACAGCGAACACTGAAGCTTTCTTT. Translation: CASSATANTEAFF. The chain joins TRBV5-1 to TRBJ1-1; D is unclear. V was pared by 4 bases and J by 1 base, with 8 bases between. This CDR3 comprises 13 residues. Germline CDR1 SGHRS, CDR2 YFSETQ.

This clonotype was observed many times. The chain joins TRBV6-6 to TRBJ1-4, with D tentatively TRBD1 (5 bases). Per the germline V gene, CDR1 is MNHNY and CDR2 is SVGAGI (reference sequence). Trimming removed 5 bases from V and 2 bases from J, with 15 bases in between. The CDR3 is 16 amino acids. This CDR3 is CASSLRGKGTNEKLFF. In DNA, the CDR3 is TGTGCCAGCAGTCTACGGGGGAAGGGGACTAATGAAAAACTGTTTTTT.

This clonotype has just one count. Since a much larger clone is just one base distant, this may be a read error. The chain carries TRBV7-9 and TRBJ2-5, with 10 bases fitting TRBD1. The V gene end was trimmed by 7 bases and the J gene end by 4 bases; junction bases not matched to a gene: 6. Germline CDR1 and CDR2: SEHNR and FQNEAQ (reference sequence). CDR3 length: 14 amino acids. CDR3 residues: CASKGTGARETQYF. Written as DNA, the CDR3 is TGTGCCAGCAAGGGGACAGGGGCCAGAGAGACCCAGTACTTC. The full variable domain, in which reference TRBV7-9 and TRBJ2-5 provide the parts outside the CDR3, is DTGVSQNPRHKITKRGQNVTFRCDPISEHNRLYWYRQTLGQGPEFLTYFQNEAQLEKSRLLSDRFSAERPKGSFSTLEIQRTEQGDSAMYLCASKGTGARETQYFGPGTRLLVL.

This clonotype showed up just a few times. The chain couples TRBV30 to TRBJ2-4, with D perhaps matching TRBD1 or TRBD2 (6 bases each). Germline CDR1 is GTSNPN and CDR2 is SVGIG (reference sequence). The CDR3 contains 14 residues. The germline V and J ends were trimmed by 2 bases and 5 bases, with 13 bases remaining between them. The CDR3 is CAWSKGGWQNIQYF. The CDR3 nucleotides read TGTGCCTGGAGTAAGGGGGGATGGCAAAACATTCAGTACTTC. The variable domain in full, with the rest retrieved from reference TRBV30 and TRBJ2-4, is SQTIHQWPATLVQPVGSPLSLECTVEGTSNPNLYWYRQAAGRGLQLLFYSVGIGQISSEVPQNLSASRPQDRQFILSSKKLLLSDSGFYLCAWSKGGWQNIQYFGAGTRLSVL.